This paragraph covers one T cell receptor beta chain sequence. Antigen specificity is unknown. This sample stems from a study of beta chain features in type 1 diabetes. Findings and limits, study-wide: More deletions and fewer insertions at VDJ junctions were seen in type 1 diabetes patients. Across all four CD4+ subsets, people with type 1 diabetes showed modestly shorter TCRB CDR3s. The naive, central memory and Treg TCRB repertoires looked more alike in patients than they did in healthy donors.

The germline V gene has CDR1 SGHDN and CDR2 FVKESK. The CDR3 has 13 residues. V was cut by 6 bases and J by 2 bases, with 10 bases left in between. All of the isolated RNA was reverse transcribed, so expressed TCRB transcripts were sequenced. Roughly 3.6 million reads, on average, came from each naive, central memory and regulatory T cell sample. Generated by immunoSEQ multiplex PCR, the TCRdb table keeps only in-frame clones and is missing some. The sample contains 15,000 to 17,000 clones, roughly 69% of which appear only once. This receptor was obtained from a man aged 30 to 45 with type 1 diabetes. Sample: Tregs from blood. The chain combines TRBV14 with TRBJ1-1; the D gene is possibly TRBD1 (6 bases). The CDR3 is CASSRTDNTEAFF. The CDR3 DNA sequence: TGTGCCAGCAGTCGGACAGACAACACTGAAGCTTTCTTT. Complete variable domain (other parts from reference TRBV14 and TRBJ1-1): EAGVTQFPSHSVIEKGQTVTLRCDPISGHDNLYWYRRVMGKEIKFLLHFVKESKQDESGMPNNRFLAERTGGTYSTLKVQPAELEDSGVYFCASSRTDNTEAFFGQGTRLTVV.